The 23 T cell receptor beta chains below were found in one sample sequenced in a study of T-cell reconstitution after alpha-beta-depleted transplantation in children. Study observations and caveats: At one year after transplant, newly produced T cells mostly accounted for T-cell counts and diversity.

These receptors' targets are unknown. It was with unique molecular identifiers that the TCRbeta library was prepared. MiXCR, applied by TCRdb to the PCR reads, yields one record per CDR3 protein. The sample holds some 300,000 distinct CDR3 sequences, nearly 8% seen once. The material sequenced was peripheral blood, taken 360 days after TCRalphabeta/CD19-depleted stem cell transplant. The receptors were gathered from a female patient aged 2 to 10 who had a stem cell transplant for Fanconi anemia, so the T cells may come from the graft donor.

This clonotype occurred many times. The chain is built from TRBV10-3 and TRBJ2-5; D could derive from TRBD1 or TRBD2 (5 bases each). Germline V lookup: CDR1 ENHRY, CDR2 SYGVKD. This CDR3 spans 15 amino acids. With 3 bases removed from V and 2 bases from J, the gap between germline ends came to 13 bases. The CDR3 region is CAISDGFGTQETQYF. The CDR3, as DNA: TGTGCCATCAGTGACGGGTTCGGGACGCAAGAGACCCAGTACTTC.

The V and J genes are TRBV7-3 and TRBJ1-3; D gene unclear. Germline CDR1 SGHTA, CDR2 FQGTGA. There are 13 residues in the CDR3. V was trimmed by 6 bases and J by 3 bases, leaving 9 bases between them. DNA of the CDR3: TGTGCCAGCAGTACACGACATGGAAACACCATATATTTT. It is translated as CASSTRHGNTIYF.

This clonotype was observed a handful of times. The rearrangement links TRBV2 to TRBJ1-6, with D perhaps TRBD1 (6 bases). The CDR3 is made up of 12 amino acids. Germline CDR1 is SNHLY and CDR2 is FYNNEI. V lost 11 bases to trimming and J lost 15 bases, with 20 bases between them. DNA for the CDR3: TGTGCCTGCCACAGGGCCCCGGGCCTCCTCCACTTT. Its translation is CACHRAPGLLHF. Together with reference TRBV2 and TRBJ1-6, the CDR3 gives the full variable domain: EPEVTQTPSHQVTQMGQEVILRCVPISNHLYFYWYRQILGQKVEFLVSFYNNEISEKSEIFDDQFSVERPDGSNFTLKIRSTKLEDSAMYFCACHRAPGLLHFGNGTRLTVT.

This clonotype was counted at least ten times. The chain's CDR3 is CASSPTGTGFREQYF. In DNA, the CDR3 is TGTGCCAGCAGCCCGACCGGGACAGGATTCCGCGAGCAGTACTTC. V and J are TRBV12-3 or TRBV12-4 and TRBJ2-7, with 8 bases aligning to TRBD1. The CDR3 runs 15 residues. Trimming took 6 bases from V and 6 from J; bases not matched to a gene: 13.

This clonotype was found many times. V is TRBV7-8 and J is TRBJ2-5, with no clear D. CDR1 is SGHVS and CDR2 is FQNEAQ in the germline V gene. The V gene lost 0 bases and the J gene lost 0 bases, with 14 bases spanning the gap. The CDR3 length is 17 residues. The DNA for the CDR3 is TGTGCCAGCAGCTTAGCGATTTGGCCTAGGGACCAAGAGACCCAGTACTTC. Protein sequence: CASSLAIWPRDQETQYF.

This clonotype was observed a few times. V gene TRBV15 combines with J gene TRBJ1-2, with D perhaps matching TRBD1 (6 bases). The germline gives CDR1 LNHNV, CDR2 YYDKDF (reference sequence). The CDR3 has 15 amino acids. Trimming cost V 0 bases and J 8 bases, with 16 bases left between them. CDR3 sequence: CATSRDLGGARGYTF. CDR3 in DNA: TGTGCCACCAGCAGAGACTTGGGGGGGGCGAGAGGCTACACCTTC.

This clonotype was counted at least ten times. CDR3 region: CSARGLAGAYTDTQYF. CDR3 nucleotides: TGCAGTGCTAGGGGGCTAGCGGGGGCCTACACAGATACGCAGTATTTT. The chain recombines TRBV20-1 with TRBJ2-3; 10 nucleotides align to TRBD2. CDR3 length: 16 amino acids. Germline values: CDR1 DFQATT, CDR2 SNEGSKA (reference sequence). Unmatched junction bases numbered 8, after V lost 3 bases and J lost 2 bases.

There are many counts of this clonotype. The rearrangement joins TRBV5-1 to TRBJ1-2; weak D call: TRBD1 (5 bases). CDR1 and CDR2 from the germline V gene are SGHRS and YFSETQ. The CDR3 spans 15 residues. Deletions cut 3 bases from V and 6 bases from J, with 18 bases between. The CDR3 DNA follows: TGCGCCAGCAGCTCGGTGGGACGAGGAGAAAATGGCTACACCTTC. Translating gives CASSSVGRGENGYTF.

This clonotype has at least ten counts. This CDR3 reads CASSLAGSTPIGVLTF. In DNA form, the CDR3 reads TGTGCCAGCAGTTTAGCCGGCTCTACACCTATTGGCGTCCTGACTTTC. The chain recombines TRBV12-3 or TRBV12-4 with TRBJ2-6; D ambiguous. CDR3 length: 16 residues. Trimming pared 0 bases from V and 12 bases from J, leaving 18 bases between.

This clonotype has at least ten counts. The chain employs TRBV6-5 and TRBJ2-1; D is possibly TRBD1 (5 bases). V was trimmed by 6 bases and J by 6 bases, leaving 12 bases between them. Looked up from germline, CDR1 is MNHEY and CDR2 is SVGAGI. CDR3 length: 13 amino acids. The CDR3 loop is CASRLGVSNEQFF. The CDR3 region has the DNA TGTGCCAGCAGGTTAGGGGTTTCCAATGAGCAGTTCTTC.

The CDR3 DNA follows: TGTGCCAGCAGCTTAGTATCGGGCAGGAACACCGGGGAGCTGTTTTTT. Translated, it gives CASSLVSGRNTGELFF. The rearrangement uses TRBV7-3 and TRBJ2-2; D uncertain. Trimming left V 2 bases short and J 1 base short, with 11 bases between. Germline CDR1 SGHTA, CDR2 FQGTGA. This CDR3 is built from 16 residues.

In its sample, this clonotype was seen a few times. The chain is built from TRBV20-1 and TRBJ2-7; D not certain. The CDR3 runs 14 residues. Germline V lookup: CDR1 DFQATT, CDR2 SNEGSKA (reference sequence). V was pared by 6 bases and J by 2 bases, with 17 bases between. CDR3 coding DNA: TGCAGTGCCCAGAGTCATAGCCTACCCTACGAGCAGTACTTC. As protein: CSAQSHSLPYEQYF.

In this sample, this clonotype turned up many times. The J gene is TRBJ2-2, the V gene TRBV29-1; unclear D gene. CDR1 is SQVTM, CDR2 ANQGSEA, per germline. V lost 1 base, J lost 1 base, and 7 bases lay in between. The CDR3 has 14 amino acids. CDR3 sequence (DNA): TGCAGCGTTGAAGGGGTCAGGAACACCGGGGAGCTGTTTTTT. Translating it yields CSVEGVRNTGELFF.

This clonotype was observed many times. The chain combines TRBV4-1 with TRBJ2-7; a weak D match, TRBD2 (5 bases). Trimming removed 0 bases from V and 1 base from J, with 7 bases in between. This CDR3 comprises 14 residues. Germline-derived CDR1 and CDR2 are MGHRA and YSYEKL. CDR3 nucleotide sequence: TGCGCCAGCAGCCAAGATCCGGGGTCCTACGAGCAGTACTTC. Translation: CASSQDPGSYEQYF.

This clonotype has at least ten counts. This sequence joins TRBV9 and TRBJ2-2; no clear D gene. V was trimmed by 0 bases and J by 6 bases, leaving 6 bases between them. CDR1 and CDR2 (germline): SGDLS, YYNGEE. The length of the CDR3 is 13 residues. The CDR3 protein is CASSVEISGELFF. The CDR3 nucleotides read TGTGCCAGCAGCGTAGAGATTTCCGGGGAGCTGTTTTTT. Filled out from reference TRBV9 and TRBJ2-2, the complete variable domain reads DSGVTQTPKHLITATGQRVTLRCSPRSGDLSVYWYQQSLDQGLQFLIQYYNGEERAKGNILERFSAQQFPDLHSELNLSSLELGDSALYFCASSVEISGELFFGEGSRLTVL.

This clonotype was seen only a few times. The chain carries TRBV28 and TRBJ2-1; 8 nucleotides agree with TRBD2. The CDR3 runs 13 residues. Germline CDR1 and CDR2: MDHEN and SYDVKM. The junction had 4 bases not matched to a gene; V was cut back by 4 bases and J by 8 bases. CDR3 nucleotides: TGTGCCAGCAGTTCGGGACTAGTGTATGAGCAGTTCTTC. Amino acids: CASSSGLVYEQFF.

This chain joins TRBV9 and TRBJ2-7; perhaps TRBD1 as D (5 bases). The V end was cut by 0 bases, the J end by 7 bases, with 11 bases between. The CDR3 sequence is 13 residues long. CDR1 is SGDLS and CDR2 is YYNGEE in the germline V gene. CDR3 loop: CASSVVGLGEQYF. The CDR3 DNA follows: TGTGCCAGCAGCGTAGTGGGGCTAGGAGAGCAGTACTTC.

This CDR3 reads CASSIQEQYF. CDR3 coding DNA: TGTGCCAGTAGTATACAGGAGCAGTACTTC. The rearrangement joins TRBV19 to TRBJ2-7; D is unresolved. The CDR3 has 10 residues. V was clipped by 2 bases and J by 7 bases, with 3 bases between them. Germline CDR1 reads LNHDA; CDR2 reads SQIVND (reference sequence).

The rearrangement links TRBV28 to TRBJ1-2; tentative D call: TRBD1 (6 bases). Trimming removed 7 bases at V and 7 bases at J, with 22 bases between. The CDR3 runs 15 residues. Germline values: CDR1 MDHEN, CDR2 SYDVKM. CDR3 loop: CASNGGPSGRIGYTF. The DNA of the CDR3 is TGTGCCAGCAATGGGGGCCCATCCGGTCGAATTGGCTACACCTTC.

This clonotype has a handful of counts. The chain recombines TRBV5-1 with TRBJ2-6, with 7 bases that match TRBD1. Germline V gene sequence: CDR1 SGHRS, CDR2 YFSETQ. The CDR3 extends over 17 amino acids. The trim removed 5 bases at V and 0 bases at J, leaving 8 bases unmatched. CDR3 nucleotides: TGCGCCAGCAGTCAGGGGGTTTGGGGCTCTGGGGCCAACGTCCTGACTTTC. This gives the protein CASSQGVWGSGANVLTF.

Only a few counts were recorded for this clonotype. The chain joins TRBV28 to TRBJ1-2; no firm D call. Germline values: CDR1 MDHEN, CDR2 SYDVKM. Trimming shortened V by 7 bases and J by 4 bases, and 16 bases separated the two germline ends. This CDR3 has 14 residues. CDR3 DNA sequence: TGTGCCAGCACCATCATCGGAAACCTCTATGGCTACACCTTC. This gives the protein CASTIIGNLYGYTF.

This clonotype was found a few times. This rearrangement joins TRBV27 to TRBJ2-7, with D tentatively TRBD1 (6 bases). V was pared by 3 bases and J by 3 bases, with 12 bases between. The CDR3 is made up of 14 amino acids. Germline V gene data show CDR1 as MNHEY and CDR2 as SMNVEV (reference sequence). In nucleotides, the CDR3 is TGTGCCAGCAGTTTGTTGGGGGCTGACTACGAGCAGTACTTC. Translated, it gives CASSLLGADYEQYF.

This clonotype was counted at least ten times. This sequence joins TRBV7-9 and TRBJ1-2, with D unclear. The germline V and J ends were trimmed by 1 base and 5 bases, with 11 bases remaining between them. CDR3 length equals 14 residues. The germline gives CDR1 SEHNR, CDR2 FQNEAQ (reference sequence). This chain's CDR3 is CASSLDGTPYGYTF. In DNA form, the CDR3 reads TGTGCCAGCAGCTTAGACGGTACTCCTTATGGCTACACCTTC.